This T cell receptor beta chain emerged from a study of graft-versus-host responses after intestinal transplantation. Study background: Recipients were all induced with anti-thymocyte globulin, then given tacrolimus and steroids for 2 to 4 years.

CDR3 length: 14 amino acids. The trim removed 4 bases at V and 5 bases at J, leaving 6 bases unmatched. CDR1 and CDR2 (germline): SGHVS, FNYEAQ. The protocol was immunoSEQ multiplex PCR, while the TCRdb copy is restricted to in-frame clones and leaves out a portion. The table has approximately 86,000 clones, around 90% seen once. Worth noting for this clone: Its antigen is unknown.

Overall study results and limits: Some GvH clones were seen earlier in gut or blood, suggesting intestinal origin.

The receptor was isolated from a human donor who was the organ donor for an intestinal transplant. The V call is TRBV7-6, the J call TRBJ2-3; 7 positions match TRBD2. Sequenced here: unstimulated CD8+ T cells sorted from spleen or lymph node cells, sampled before transplant. CDR3 in amino acids: CASSWGGGQDTQYF. The DNA for the CDR3 is TGTGCCAGCAGCTGGGGGGGAGGGCAAGATACGCAGTATTTT.